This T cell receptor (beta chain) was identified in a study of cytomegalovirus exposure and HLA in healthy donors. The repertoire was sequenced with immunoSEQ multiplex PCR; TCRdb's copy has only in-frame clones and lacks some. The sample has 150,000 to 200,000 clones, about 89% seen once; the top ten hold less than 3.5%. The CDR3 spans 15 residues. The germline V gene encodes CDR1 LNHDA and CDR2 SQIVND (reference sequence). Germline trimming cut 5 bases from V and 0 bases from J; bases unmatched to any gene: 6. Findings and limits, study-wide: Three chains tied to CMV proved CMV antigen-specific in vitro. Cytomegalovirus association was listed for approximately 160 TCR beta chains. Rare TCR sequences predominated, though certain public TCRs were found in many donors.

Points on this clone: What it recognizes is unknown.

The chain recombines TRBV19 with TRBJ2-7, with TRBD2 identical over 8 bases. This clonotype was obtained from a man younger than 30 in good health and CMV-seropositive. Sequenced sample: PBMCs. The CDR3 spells CASSLSGGSSYEQYF. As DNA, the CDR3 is TGTGCCAGTAGTTTAAGCGGGGGCAGCTCCTACGAGCAGTACTTC.